This TCR beta chain was captured in a study of T cells in Graves' hyperthyroidism and ophthalmopathy. Turning to this clonotype: Antigen: not known.

The CDR3 spans 15 residues. The germline CDR1 and CDR2 sequences are SEHNR and FQNEAQ (reference sequence). Trimming took 5 bases from V and 6 from J; bases not matched to a gene: 8. The study's findings and limits: Patients with ophthalmopathy were separated from those with stable hyperthyroidism by a 13 V-J model. Ophthalmopathy onset followed model prediction by a median roughly 6.5 months.

Patients affected by ophthalmopathy presented a Clinical Activity Score of at least 3, a NOSPECS grade of at least 4, and disease duration below 3 months. The source of the PBMCs was 8.5 to 10 ml of fresh peripheral blood. The source material, RNA transcripts, was used to amplify TCR beta CDR3 regions. An initial round of RT-PCR targeting the TCR CDR3 relied on the HTBI primer set. A single record per CDR3 protein comes from TCRdb applying MiXCR to the multiplex PCR reads. The data show about 380,000 distinct CDR3 sequences, about 18% seen once. V and J are TRBV7-9 and TRBJ2-2, with 8 bases matching TRBD1. Input material: blood. The sequence derives from a man between 18 and 35 years old with Graves' ophthalmopathy. The CDR3 DNA reads as TGTGCCAGCAGCAATAACAGGGGGATCTCCGGGGAGCTGTTTTTT. Residues: CASSNNRGISGELFF.